These 15 T cell receptor beta chains share one sample of origin, sequenced in a study of Ad26.COV2.S vaccination and SARS-CoV-2 variants. Profiling relied on immunoSEQ multiplex PCR, and the TCRdb table lists in-frame clones only, not all of them. The table lists roughly 300,000 clones, roughly 90% of them singletons. Treatment of the sample: around 19 received Ad26.COV2.S at low or high dose, single or two shots; about 5 received placebo; per-sample allocation not given. Specimen acquisition occurred on day 63 following the initial vaccine or placebo injection. This sample comprised peripheral blood, obtained in a trial of Ad26.COV2.S vaccine versus placebo. The receptor source for this set is a person aged 18-60 years who received the Ad26.COV2.S COVID-19 vaccine or a placebo.

This clone was counted a few times. The V and J genes are TRBV2 and TRBJ2-3, with 9 bases that match TRBD2. The V segment lost 4 bases and the J segment 5 bases; nucleotides outside the gene matches: 10. CDR1 and CDR2 (germline): SNHLY, FYNNEI. The CDR3 loop spans 16 amino acids. The CDR3 spells CASSVELAGVGDTQYF. The CDR3 DNA sequence: TGTGCCAGCAGTGTTGAGTTAGCGGGAGTTGGAGATACGCAGTATTTT. The full variable domain, in which reference TRBV2 and TRBJ2-3 provide the parts outside the CDR3, is EPEVTQTPSHQVTQMGQEVILRCVPISNHLYFYWYRQILGQKVEFLVSFYNNEISEKSEIFDDQFSVERPDGSNFTLKIRSTKLEDSAMYFCASSVELAGVGDTQYFGPGTRLTVL.

The V and J genes are TRBV6-6 and TRBJ1-1; 7 nucleotides match TRBD1. The CDR3 length is 14 residues. Germline-derived CDR1 and CDR2 are MNHNY and SVGAGI (reference sequence). Losses at the gene ends were 2 bases for V and 2 bases for J; bases not matched to a gene: 2. The CDR3 protein is CASSYHRGNTEAFF. In DNA, the CDR3 is TGTGCCAGCAGTTACCACAGGGGAAACACTGAAGCTTTCTTT.

The chain has TRBV5-4 and TRBJ2-3; 11 bases line up with TRBD2. Germline V gene sequence: CDR1 SGHNT, CDR2 YYREEE (reference sequence). The CDR3 covers 16 residues. J lost 0 bases, V lost 6 bases, and 6 bases had no gene match. The CDR3 DNA is TGTGCCAGCACGCGCCGACTAGCGGGGAGCACAGATACGCAGTATTTT. Its protein product is CASTRRLAGSTDTQYF.

Comments on this clone: The sample holds other DNA sequences that translate to the same CDR3. The chain combines TRBV27 with TRBJ2-5; no reliable D call. CDR1 MNHEY and CDR2 SMNVEV come from the germline V gene (reference sequence). The CDR3 is 11 amino acids. V shed 2 bases and J shed 5 bases, with 3 bases lying between them. In nucleotides, the CDR3 is TGTGCCAGCAGTTTAGGGGAGACCCAGTACTTC. Encoded protein: CASSLGETQYF.

The chain combines TRBV18 with TRBJ1-1, with TRBD1 matching 7 bases. Germline V gene sequence: CDR1 KGHSH, CDR2 LQKENI. The CDR3 has 15 residues. With 3 bases clipped from V and 8 bases from J, the junction kept 12 bases outside the gene matches. The CDR3 sequence is CASSPLGQSEGEAFF. The CDR3 nucleotides read TGTGCCAGCTCACCCCTGGGACAGAGTGAGGGGGAAGCTTTCTTT. The full variable domain, completed using reference TRBV18 and TRBJ1-1, is NAGVMQNPRHLVRRRGQEARLRCSPMKGHSHVYWYRQLPEEGLKFMVYLQKENIIDESGMPKERFSAEFPKEGPSILRIQQVVRGDSAAYFCASSPLGQSEGEAFFGQGTRLTVV.

The chain links TRBV4-2 to TRBJ1-6, with 7 bases aligning to TRBD1. This CDR3 contains 16 residues. The germline V gene has CDR1 LGHNA and CDR2 YNFKEQ. V lost 4 bases to trimming and J lost 10 bases; unmatched junction nucleotides: 13. The CDR3 DNA is TGTGCCAGCAGCCGGACTATGGACAGGAGAGAATCACCCCTCCACTTT. Encoded protein: CASSRTMDRRESPLHF.

The chain is built from TRBV2 and TRBJ2-5; TRBD1 matches 10 bases. This CDR3 spans 17 amino acids. The V gene end was trimmed by 7 bases and the J gene end by 4 bases; junction bases not matched to a gene: 15. Germline V CDR1 and CDR2: SNHLY, FYNNEI. This chain's CDR3 is CASISAWRRTGGETQYF. The CDR3 DNA reads as TGTGCCAGCATATCGGCCTGGCGTCGGACAGGGGGAGAGACCCAGTACTTC.

This clone was seen just once. The gene calls are TRBV19 and TRBJ1-3; D not resolved. Germline CDR1 is LNHDA and CDR2 is SQIVND (reference sequence). The CDR3 runs 14 residues. Trimming pared 2 bases from V and 2 bases from J, leaving 7 bases between. The CDR3 nucleotides are TGTGCCAGTAGTATATCCGGGGCTGGAAACACCATATATTTT. This translates into CASSISGAGNTIYF.

The chain links TRBV7-9 to TRBJ1-4; tentative D call: TRBD1 (6 bases). The germline gives CDR1 SEHNR, CDR2 FQNEAQ (reference sequence). Trimming pared 0 bases from V and 4 bases from J, leaving 12 bases between. The CDR3 runs to 16 residues. The CDR3 reads CASSLAWQQGNEKLFF. Here the CDR3 DNA reads TGTGCCAGCAGCTTAGCTTGGCAACAGGGTAATGAAAAACTGTTTTTT.

CDR3 loop: CASRGTSGRANEQFF. The CDR3 nucleotides are TGTGCCAGCAGGGGGACTAGCGGGAGAGCCAATGAGCAGTTCTTC. V and J are TRBV6-6 and TRBJ2-1; TRBD2 matches at 14 bases. The CDR3 loop spans 15 amino acids. Germline lookup yields CDR1 MNHNY and CDR2 SVGAGI (reference sequence). J gave up 6 bases and V 6 bases, and 4 bases lay outside the gene matches.

The chain combines TRBV18 with TRBJ2-7; 10 bases agree with TRBD2. The length of the CDR3 is 13 residues. CDR1 is KGHSH and CDR2 is LQKENI in the germline V gene. The ends lost 8 bases at V and 4 bases at J; junction bases unmatched: 5. The CDR3 nucleotides are TGTGCCAGCGCATCTAGCGGGAGATACGAGCAGTACTTC. Amino acid sequence: CASASSGRYEQYF.

This chain uses TRBV23-1 with TRBJ1-4; D is unclear. Being an ORF, TRBV23-1 has a function that is uncertain. The CDR3 is 15 amino acids. Between the trimmed V and J ends, which lost 4 bases and 7 bases, there was a span of 16 bases. CDR3 sequence (DNA): TGCGCCAGCAGTCTTAACTCTTGTAGGGTTGAAAAACTGTTTTTT. Its protein product is CASSLNSCRVEKLFF.

The CDR3 protein is CASSLFIQVNTEAFF. As DNA, the CDR3 is TGTGCCAGCAGTTTATTTATACAGGTGAACACTGAAGCTTTCTTT. This rearrangement joins TRBV6-5 to TRBJ1-1; weak D call: TRBD1 (5 bases). The CDR3 is made up of 15 amino acids. V was trimmed by 4 bases and J by 0 bases, leaving 12 bases between them. CDR1 and CDR2 (germline): MNHEY, SVGAGI.

This chain's CDR3 is CASTLGNGYTF. The CDR3 region has the DNA TGTGCCAGCACCTTGGGGAATGGCTACACCTTC. The rearrangement links TRBV12-3 or TRBV12-4 to TRBJ1-2; D is unclear. Trimming removed 7 bases at V and 6 bases at J, with 9 bases between. CDR3 size: 11 residues.

The chain has TRBV7-3 and TRBJ2-2, with 8 bases that match TRBD2. Germline CDR1 reads SGHTA; CDR2 reads FQGTGA. J was trimmed by 4 bases and V by 5 bases; bases with no gene match: 12. CDR3 length: 17 residues. For the CDR3, the DNA is TGTGCCAGCAGCAATAACCTCGGACTAGCTCCCACCGGGGAGCTGTTTTTT. This translates into CASSNNLGLAPTGELFF. The whole variable domain, filled in from reference TRBV7-3 and TRBJ2-2, reads GAGVSQTPSNKVTEKGKYVELRCDPISGHTALYWYRQSLGQGPEFLIYFQGTGAADDSGLPNDRFFAVRPEGSVSTLKIQRTERGDSAVYLCASSNNLGLAPTGELFFGEGSRLTVL.